What follows are 10 T cell receptor beta chains derived from one specimen sequenced in a study of control samples from healthy donors and cancer patients. Produced via immunoSEQ multiplex PCR; TCRdb's table is partial and in-frame only. Of over 150,000 clones in the sample, around 90% were seen once. Sequencing was done on a sample of blood. The receptors were sampled from a middle-aged woman in good health.

The sample holds one count of this clone. The genes are TRBV10-3 and TRBJ1-2; TRBD1 aligns across 8 bases. The CDR3 runs 14 residues. V shed 0 bases, J shed 6 bases, and the junction held 3 bases outside the gene matches. Germline CDR1 ENHRY, CDR2 SYGVKD. The CDR3 DNA is TGTGCCATCAGTGAGTCCGGCAGGGGGCATGGCTACACCTTC. This sequence encodes CAISESGRGHGYTF.

V gene TRBV14 combines with J gene TRBJ2-7, with 7 bases fitting TRBD2. Germline V gives CDR1 SGHDN, CDR2 FVKESK. With 0 bases clipped from V and 2 bases from J, the junction kept 16 bases outside the gene matches. CDR3 length: 19 residues. CDR3 bases: TGTGCCAGCAGCCAAGAGGGGGGGGAGTTTGGAGGGTTTGCCTACGAGCAGTACTTC. This codes for CASSQEGGEFGGFAYEQYF.

The chain employs TRBV7-7 and TRBJ2-5, with 8 bases aligning to TRBD1. The germline CDR1 and CDR2 sequences are SSHAT and FNYEAQ (reference sequence). Trimming removed 5 bases from V and 5 bases from J; junction bases left unmatched: 4. CDR3 size: 13 residues. The CDR3 nucleotides are TGTGCCAGCAGCCCCAGACAGGGGGAGACCCAGTACTTC. Translating gives CASSPRQGETQYF.

CDR3 region: CASSPGLAGTGELFF. The DNA for the CDR3 is TGTGCCAGCAGCCCGGGACTAGCGGGCACCGGGGAGCTGTTTTTT. The chain has TRBV6-5 and TRBJ2-2; 12 nucleotides align to TRBD2. The V segment lost 6 bases and the J segment 4 bases; nucleotides outside the gene matches: 3. CDR3 length: 15 amino acids. CDR1 MNHEY and CDR2 SVGAGI come from the germline V gene.

The chain employs TRBV29-1 and TRBJ1-1; D gene ambiguous. The CDR3 covers 12 residues. Germline CDR1 reads SQVTM; CDR2 reads ANQGSEA. The V gene lost 4 bases and the J gene lost 4 bases, with 10 bases spanning the gap. CDR3 residues: CSVAGLITEAFF. In DNA form, the CDR3 reads TGCAGCGTTGCGGGTCTCATCACTGAAGCTTTCTTT.

For the CDR3, the DNA is TGTGCCAGTAGTATAGGGGGCGCAGGTGAAAAACTGTTTTTT. It encodes CASSIGGAGEKLFF. The chain recombines TRBV19 with TRBJ1-4, with D perhaps TRBD1 (5 bases). Germline CDR1 and CDR2: LNHDA and SQIVND (reference sequence). CDR3 length: 14 residues. The ends were cut back, 1 base at V and 7 bases at J, with 10 bases in the middle.

This chain links TRBV19 with TRBJ1-1; the D is unclear. This CDR3 is built from 14 residues. CDR1 and CDR2 from the germline V gene are LNHDA and SQIVND (reference sequence). Trimming left V 5 bases short and J 4 bases short, with 14 bases between. CDR3: CASSPPRGRTEAFF. The CDR3 DNA reads as TGTGCCAGTAGTCCCCCCCGGGGTCGCACTGAAGCTTTCTTT.

The chain combines TRBV2 with TRBJ1-5; unclear D gene. The germline gives CDR1 SNHLY, CDR2 FYNNEI. This CDR3 is 13 amino acids long. V lost 8 bases to trimming and J lost 5 bases, with 13 bases between them. CDR3 DNA: TGTGCCAGCGAACTGGAACGGGATCAGCCCCAGCATTTT. It is translated as CASELERDQPQHF.

Comment on this clone: The same CDR3 is also encoded by other DNA sequences in this sample. The chain has TRBV6-5 and TRBJ1-6, with D uncertain. The germline V gene encodes CDR1 MNHEY and CDR2 SVGAGI. Trimming took 2 bases from V and 7 from J, leaving 3 bases between them. This CDR3 spans 12 amino acids. The CDR3 DNA reads as TGTGCCAGCAGTTACGGGAATTCACCCCTCCACTTT. Residues: CASSYGNSPLHF.

V and J are TRBV19 and TRBJ1-3, with 10 positions matching TRBD1. This CDR3 is built from 15 residues. V was pared by 2 bases and J by 4 bases, with 2 bases of the junction left unmatched. Germline CDR1 is LNHDA and CDR2 is SQIVND (reference sequence). As DNA, the CDR3 is TGTGCCAGTAGTATACCGGGACAGGGGGGAAACACCATATATTTT. Translated, it gives CASSIPGQGGNTIYF.